This entry concerns a single T cell receptor (beta chain). This CDR3 is 16 amino acids long. The junction had 9 bases not matched to a gene; V was cut back by 2 bases and J by 2 bases. Germline V gene lookup returns CDR1 MDHEN and CDR2 SYDVKM. This record belongs to a study of blood T cell repertoires in COVID-19. Whole-study context: Collection of acute and convalescent COVID-19 samples took place in the United States, Italy and Spain. PBMCs, B-cell-depleted T cells, or T cells provided the cDNA or gDNA that made up the material.

Study processing details: Quantification of nucleated cells was approximated via reference gene primer amplification. Sequenced by immunoSEQ multiplex PCR; TCRdb stores in-frame clones only, minus some. That table furnishes V, J and clone size, whereas the DNA furnished D and trimming. Among 130,000 or so clones listed, 70% to 90% were seen once. The gene calls are TRBV28 and TRBJ2-7, with 7 bases aligning to TRBD2. The clonotype was recovered from a man between 45 and 60 years old with acute or convalescent COVID-19. The source material was peripheral blood. CDR3 loop: CASSLPSTSRTYEQYF. The CDR3 DNA sequence: TGTGCCAGCAGTTTACCCTCGACTAGCCGGACCTACGAGCAGTACTTC.